This TCR beta chain is from a study of T-cell reconstitution after alpha-beta-depleted transplantation in children. The TCRbeta library incorporated unique molecular identifiers. TCRdb redid the calling of the PCR reads with MiXCR, one entry per CDR3 protein. The sample lists about 290,000 distinct CDR3 sequences, 6.5% to 9% occurring once. General observations from the study: Newly made T cells mostly supplied T-cell counts and diversity one year after transplant. Surviving recipient T cells and thymic progenitors underlay high day-60 TCRbeta diversity in some patients. Reportedly, only several hundred clones from non-depleted graft cells drove alpha-beta T-cell counts at about two months.

This clonotype was seen repeatedly, ten times or more. Antigen specificity is unknown. The specimen comprised peripheral blood, sampled 360 days after TCRalphabeta/CD19-depleted stem cell transplant. The receptor was isolated from a female patient between 2 and 10 years old who had a stem cell transplant for Fanconi anemia, so the T cells may come from the graft donor.

The CDR3 is CASSSRHSQRSYNSPLHF. The CDR3, as DNA: TGTGCCAGCAGCTCACGACATTCCCAGCGGTCCTATAATTCACCCCTCCACTTT. The chain recombines TRBV7-8 with TRBJ1-6; D call uncertain. Germline CDR1 SGHVS, CDR2 FQNEAQ. Trimming removed 4 bases at V and 1 base at J, with 17 bases between. This CDR3 region has 18 residues.